This TCR beta chain was identified during a study of blood T cells in healthy people across ages. Study context: Per two T cells, about one barcoded beta molecule was captured through template switching.

Overall study findings and caveats: Higher diversity and more naive CD4+ cells were features of long-lived donors, compared to aged donors.

Many counts were recorded for this clonotype. Antigen unknown. The use of a sample-barcoded 5' primer and a J-beta primer mix characterized a second PCR of roughly 6 to 11 cycles. TCRdb reanalysed the 5' RACE reads using MiXCR and keeps one entry per CDR3 protein. The table has 600,000 or so distinct CDR3 sequences, roughly 31% seen once. V lost 6 bases, J lost 5 bases, and 5 bases stayed unmatched. CDR3 length: 13 amino acids. This receptor was obtained from a woman of 80 years or more in good health. This chain links TRBV12-3 or TRBV12-4 with TRBJ2-7, with 9 positions matching TRBD1. Material: blood. CDR3: CASRGQGFNEQYF. The CDR3 DNA reads as TGTGCCAGCAGAGGACAGGGGTTCAACGAGCAGTACTTC.